This note documents a single T cell receptor beta chain sequence. What it binds is unknown. Trimming stripped 1 base from V and 6 bases from J, with 13 bases between. The CDR3 extends over 15 amino acids. The germline gives CDR1 SEHNR, CDR2 FQNEAQ (reference sequence). This sample is drawn from a study of T cell responses to AZD1222 COVID-19 vaccine. On the study more broadly: Pooled in the analysis were second doses at about 4 or about 12 weeks.

Using immunoSEQ multiplex PCR, the repertoire was profiled, and TCRdb retains in-frame clones only, with some absent. The repertoire holds 84,000 or so clones, with 88% as singletons. Study-wide results and caveats: Baseline serology detected seropositivity in only six AZD1222 recipients. Clonal diversity was possibly underestimated; the donors were predominantly white British and more often female. Sampled repertoires all dated from after the peak T cell response.

This chain uses TRBV7-9 with TRBJ2-4, with D maybe TRBD1 (6 bases). The sequence came from an adult in good health. Here the sequenced sample was peripheral blood, taken on day 0 of AZD1222 vaccination. CDR3 residues: CASSLVSGATNIQYF. The CDR3 DNA sequence: TGTGCCAGCAGCTTAGTGTCAGGGGCTACAAACATTCAGTACTTC.